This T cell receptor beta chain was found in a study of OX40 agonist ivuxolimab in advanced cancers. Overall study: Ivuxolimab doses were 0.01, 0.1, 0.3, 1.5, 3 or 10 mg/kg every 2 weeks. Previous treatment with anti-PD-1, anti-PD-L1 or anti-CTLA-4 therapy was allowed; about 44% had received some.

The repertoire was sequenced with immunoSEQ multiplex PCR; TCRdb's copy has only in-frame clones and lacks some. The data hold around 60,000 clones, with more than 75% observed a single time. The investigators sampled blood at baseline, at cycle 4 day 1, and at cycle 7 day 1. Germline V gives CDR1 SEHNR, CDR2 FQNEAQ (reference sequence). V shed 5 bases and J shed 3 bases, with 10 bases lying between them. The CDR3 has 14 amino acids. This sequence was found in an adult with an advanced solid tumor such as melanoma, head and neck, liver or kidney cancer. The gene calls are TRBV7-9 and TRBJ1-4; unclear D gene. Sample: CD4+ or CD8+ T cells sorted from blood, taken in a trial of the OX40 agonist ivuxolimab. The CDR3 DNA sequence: TGTGCCAGCAGCCCCGGGCAGCCTAATGAAAAACTGTTTTTT. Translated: CASSPGQPNEKLFF.